This T cell receptor (beta chain) was identified during a study of T cell responses to AZD1222 COVID-19 vaccine. General observations from the study: At baseline, just six or seven AZD1222 recipients tested seropositive. Spike-spanning, vaccine-associated CD4 TCRs were dominant at 160-218 and 743-854.

A word on this clone: The antigen remains unidentified.

Measured with immunoSEQ multiplex PCR; TCRdb has only the in-frame clones, and not every one. The table records about 61,000 clones, over 75% of them present only once. The V gene's germline CDR1 is MNHNY and CDR2 SVGAGI (reference sequence). Trimming left V 7 bases short and J 4 bases short, with 11 bases between. CDR3 length: 13 residues. The sequencing here drew on peripheral blood, taken 28 days after the second AZD1222 dose. The receptor's source is an adult who received the AZD1222 COVID-19 vaccine. The rearrangement links TRBV6-6 to TRBJ1-5; D gene uncertain. The CDR3 sequence is CASKGTVNQPQHF. The CDR3 region has the DNA TGTGCCAGCAAGGGAACAGTTAATCAGCCCCAGCATTTT.